A selection of T cell receptor beta chains follows, all from one sample in a study of spatial heterogeneity in lung cancer. In TCRdb, the 5' RACE reads were re-called with MiXCR into one record per CDR3 protein. The top ten hold about 30% of the sample, which has 20,000 to 25,000 distinct CDR3 sequences, more than 15% seen once. The sample consisted of lung tumor tissue, taken at surgery. These receptor sequences come from a female donor with early-stage non-small cell lung cancer. CDR3s leave out the opening cysteine and the closing phenylalanine or tryptophan. The D gene is left open where the match is weak. Clone size, where shown, is once, few, many, or a class for clones that have expanded.

j_call: TRBJ2-2
clone_size: many
cdr3_length: 15
v_call: TRBV28
d_call: NA
cdr3_aa: ASRMEHLGDFTGELF

j_call: TRBJ2-5
clone_size: many
cdr3_length: 13
v_call: TRBV28
d_call: TRBD1
cdr3_aa: ASSLEGTGAETQY

j_call: TRBJ2-3
clone_size: NA
cdr3_length: 14
v_call: TRBV29-1
d_call: NA
cdr3_aa: SVEGGLSINTDTQY

j_call: TRBJ2-1
clone_size: once
cdr3_length: 11
v_call: TRBV20-1
d_call: NA
cdr3_aa: SAPADWTVEQF

j_call: TRBJ2-3
clone_size: many
cdr3_length: 13
v_call: TRBV7-3
d_call: NA
cdr3_aa: ASSSTGLPTDTQY

j_call: TRBJ2-7
clone_size: NA
cdr3_length: 16
v_call: TRBV5-1
d_call: TRBD1
cdr3_aa: ASSPQGARRVITYEQY

j_call: TRBJ2-4
clone_size: few
cdr3_length: 13
v_call: TRBV3-1
d_call: TRBD2
cdr3_aa: ASRPGGAAKNIQY

j_call: TRBJ2-2
clone_size: NA
cdr3_length: 16
v_call: TRBV2
d_call: NA
cdr3_aa: ASSALGGGLARTGELF

j_call: TRBJ2-7
clone_size: NA
cdr3_length: 12
v_call: TRBV29-1
d_call: NA
cdr3_aa: SATSSTGFYEQY

j_call: TRBJ1-4
clone_size: medium-sized
cdr3_length: 12
v_call: TRBV4-2
d_call: NA
cdr3_aa: ASSQGRGGEKLF

j_call: TRBJ2-1
clone_size: few
cdr3_length: 11
v_call: TRBV20-1
d_call: TRBD2
cdr3_aa: SATSGNYNEQF

j_call: TRBJ2-2
clone_size: medium-sized
cdr3_length: 13
v_call: TRBV28
d_call: NA
cdr3_aa: ASSFSPMNTGELF

j_call: TRBJ2-2
clone_size: NA
cdr3_length: 12
v_call: TRBV20-1
d_call: NA
cdr3_aa: SARVGLHTGELF

j_call: TRBJ2-1
clone_size: NA
cdr3_length: 13
v_call: TRBV5-1
d_call: NA
cdr3_aa: ASSVATIGPNEQF

j_call: TRBJ2-7
clone_size: NA
cdr3_length: 11
v_call: TRBV30
d_call: TRBD2
cdr3_aa: AWNGGVTREQY

j_call: TRBJ2-5
clone_size: NA
cdr3_length: 11
v_call: TRBV20-1
d_call: TRBD2
cdr3_aa: SVVSGRVENQY

j_call: TRBJ2-6
clone_size: many
cdr3_length: 11
v_call: TRBV25-1
d_call: NA
cdr3_aa: ASSDIWANVLT

j_call: TRBJ2-7
clone_size: medium-sized
cdr3_length: 15
v_call: TRBV7-2
d_call: TRBD2
cdr3_aa: ASSSQGTAGGPREQY

j_call: TRBJ2-1
clone_size: many
cdr3_length: 17
v_call: TRBV29-1
d_call: TRBD2
cdr3_aa: SSAGTISSGAGSYNEQF

j_call: TRBJ2-7
clone_size: many
cdr3_length: 12
v_call: TRBV9
d_call: NA
cdr3_aa: ASSVGPVSYEQY

j_call: TRBJ2-1
clone_size: NA
cdr3_length: 13
v_call: TRBV20-1
d_call: TRBD2
cdr3_aa: SVPISGRRYNEQF

j_call: TRBJ2-1
clone_size: NA
cdr3_length: 12
v_call: TRBV7-2
d_call: TRBD2
cdr3_aa: ASSLVSGRNEQF

j_call: TRBJ2-7
clone_size: many
cdr3_length: 11
v_call: TRBV3-1
d_call: NA
cdr3_aa: ASSQDGGAGEY

j_call: TRBJ2-1
clone_size: many
cdr3_length: 12
v_call: TRBV10-3
d_call: TRBD2
cdr3_aa: AISEPGLAPSGF

j_call: TRBJ2-1
clone_size: NA
cdr3_length: 15
v_call: TRBV7-9
d_call: TRBD2
cdr3_aa: ASSLGGTSGRGDEQF

j_call: TRBJ2-1
clone_size: many
cdr3_length: 13
v_call: TRBV29-1
d_call: NA
cdr3_aa: SVEPPLSSYNEQF

j_call: TRBJ2-1
clone_size: many
cdr3_length: 14
v_call: TRBV4-1
d_call: TRBD2
cdr3_aa: ASSQEWGGSYNEQF

j_call: TRBJ2-1
clone_size: few
cdr3_length: 15
v_call: TRBV7-9
d_call: TRBD2
cdr3_aa: ASSLELAGISYNEQF

j_call: TRBJ2-1
clone_size: NA
cdr3_length: 13
v_call: TRBV27
d_call: TRBD2
cdr3_aa: ASSLPTSGSNEQF

j_call: TRBJ2-5
clone_size: few
cdr3_length: 11
v_call: TRBV6-1
d_call: TRBD1
cdr3_aa: ASRQTGKETQY